These 14 T cell receptor beta chains originate from one sample sequenced in a study of blood T cell repertoires in COVID-19. Clones were sequenced by immunoSEQ multiplex PCR, and TCRdb holds only the in-frame ones, with some missing. The table has about 240,000 clones, approximately 83% seen once; the top ten hold over 7.5%. Sample: peripheral blood. The receptors come from a woman aged 80 or over with acute or convalescent COVID-19.

The chain has TRBV5-4 and TRBJ2-5, with 11 bases lining up with TRBD2. This CDR3 is 16 amino acids long. J lost 5 bases, V lost 5 bases, and 11 bases had no gene match. From germline, CDR1 is SGHNT and CDR2 YYREEE (reference sequence). The CDR3: CASSPVAGGTWETQYF. The DNA for the CDR3 is TGTGCCAGCAGTCCGGTAGCGGGGGGGACCTGGGAGACCCAGTACTTC.

CDR3 DNA: TGTGCCAGCACCGGACAGGGGGTTAACACCGGGGAGCTGTTTTTT. This encodes CASTGQGVNTGELFF. This sequence joins TRBV2 and TRBJ2-2; TRBD1 matches at 10 bases. Germline V gives CDR1 SNHLY, CDR2 FYNNEI. Losses at the gene ends were 7 bases for V and 2 bases for J; bases not matched to a gene: 4. CDR3 length: 15 amino acids.

The CDR3 DNA sequence: TGTGCCAGCAGCCCAAGAGTCTCAGACAGGGAGGATCAGCCCCAGCATTTT. Its protein is CASSPRVSDREDQPQHF. The V and J genes are TRBV14 and TRBJ1-5; 7 bases are shared with TRBD1. Germline trimming cut 4 bases from V and 5 bases from J; bases unmatched to any gene: 14. The CDR3 totals 17 residues. CDR1 and CDR2 (germline): SGHDN, FVKESK.

This sequence joins TRBV9 and TRBJ1-4; TRBD1 is a possible D gene (5 bases). This CDR3 comprises 17 residues. Germline CDR1 SGDLS, CDR2 YYNGEE. Trimming stripped 1 base from V and 8 bases from J, with 21 bases between. In DNA form, the CDR3 reads TGTGCCAGCAGCGTATCTTTCGGACGGGGAGGGGAGGAAAAACTGTTTTTT. Its translation: CASSVSFGRGGEEKLFF.

This clone was seen a handful of times. The CDR3 loop is CATSDPRGGVNQPQHF. The CDR3 region has the DNA TGTGCCACCAGTGACCCCCGGGGAGGGGTCAATCAGCCCCAGCATTTT. J is TRBJ1-5 and V is TRBV24-1, with a tentative D call TRBD1 (5 bases). Trimming took 4 bases from V and 3 from J, leaving 15 bases between them. There are 16 residues in the CDR3. CDR1 KGHDR and CDR2 SFDVKD come from the germline V gene.

The chain has TRBV5-1 and TRBJ2-6, with D unclear. The V and J ends lost 4 bases and 1 base respectively, with 9 bases between them. This CDR3 is 15 amino acids long. Per germline, CDR1 SGHRS and CDR2 YFSETQ. CDR3 protein: CASSPFLSGANVLTF. CDR3 bases: TGCGCCAGCAGCCCCTTCCTATCTGGGGCCAACGTCCTGACTTTC.

The CDR3 sequence: CASSASGTSSNEQFF. Written as DNA, the CDR3 is TGCGCCAGCAGCGCGAGCGGGACTAGCAGTAACGAGCAGTTCTTC. The chain is built from TRBV5-1 and TRBJ2-1; the match to TRBD2 covers 9 bases. From germline, CDR1 is SGHRS and CDR2 YFSETQ. The CDR3 totals 15 residues. V lost 4 bases, J lost 10 bases, and 12 bases stayed unmatched.

This clone was seen a few times. The chain links TRBV28 to TRBJ2-2, with no clear D. Per the germline V gene, CDR1 is MDHEN and CDR2 is SYDVKM. This CDR3 has 14 residues. V lost 5 bases and J 6 bases, leaving 13 bases between the germline ends. As DNA, the CDR3 is TGTGCCAGCAGTCCCCCTAGTCACGCCGGGGAGCTGTTTTTT. The encoded protein is CASSPPSHAGELFF.

This sequence joins TRBV19 and TRBJ2-5; TRBD2 matches at 11 bases. Germline CDR1 and CDR2: LNHDA and SQIVND (reference sequence). Germline trimming cut 3 bases from V and 6 bases from J; bases unmatched to any gene: 9. The CDR3 totals 16 residues. This CDR3 is CASSIGIAGGPKTQYF. The DNA of the CDR3 is TGTGCCAGTAGTATCGGAATAGCGGGGGGGCCAAAGACCCAGTACTTC. The variable domain in full, with the rest retrieved from reference TRBV19 and TRBJ2-5, is DGGITQSPKYLFRKEGQNVTLSCEQNLNHDAMYWYRQDPGQGLRLIYYSQIVNDFQKGDIAEGYSVSREKKESFPLTVTSAQKNPTAFYLCASSIGIAGGPKTQYFGPGTRLLVL.

This clone was counted once. J is TRBJ1-6 and V is TRBV28; tentatively, D is TRBD1 (6 bases). Trimming left V 8 bases short and J 6 bases short, with 11 bases between. The germline CDR1 and CDR2 sequences are MDHEN and SYDVKM. The CDR3 sequence is 13 residues long. In DNA, the CDR3 is TGTGCCAGCGGTGGGGACATTAATTCACCCCTCCACTTT. Amino acid sequence: CASGGDINSPLHF.

V is TRBV11-2 and J is TRBJ1-1; tentatively, D is TRBD1 (6 bases). CDR3 length: 15 amino acids. V lost 5 bases and J lost 7, with 20 bases in between. The germline V gene has CDR1 SGHAT and CDR2 FQNNGV. CDR3 protein: CASSQVGAKSYEAFF. The CDR3 DNA sequence: TGTGCCAGCAGCCAAGTGGGGGCTAAGAGTTATGAAGCTTTCTTT.

Notes on this clone: The sample has other DNA sequences that encode this CDR3 too. The chain recombines TRBV28 with TRBJ1-4, with 11 positions matching TRBD1. This CDR3 is 13 amino acids long. Germline assignment: CDR1 MDHEN and CDR2 SYDVKM. The V gene end was trimmed by 6 bases and the J gene end by 8 bases; junction bases not matched to a gene: 2. CDR3 nucleotide sequence: TGTGCCAGCAGGGGACAGGGGGGGGAAAAACTGTTTTTT. Amino acids: CASRGQGGEKLFF.

The chain employs TRBV28 and TRBJ2-1; the match to TRBD1 covers 10 bases. The CDR3 covers 15 residues. Germline values: CDR1 MDHEN, CDR2 SYDVKM. J was trimmed by 8 bases and V by 7 bases; bases with no gene match: 11. This chain's CDR3 is CASTIPGQGGDEQFF. Written as DNA, the CDR3 is TGTGCCAGCACTATCCCCGGACAGGGGGGAGATGAGCAGTTCTTC. Variable domain in full (rest from reference TRBV28 and TRBJ2-1): DVKVTQSSRYLVKRTGEKVFLECVQDMDHENMFWYRQDPGLGLRLIYFSYDVKMKEKGDIPEGYSVSREKKERFSLILESASTNQTSMYLCASTIPGQGGDEQFFGPGTRLTVL.

The chain employs TRBV4-1 and TRBJ1-6, with unresolved D. The germline V and J ends were trimmed by 3 bases and 9 bases, with 9 bases remaining between them. Germline CDR1 MGHRA, CDR2 YSYEKL. This CDR3 has 13 residues. The CDR3 DNA reads as TGCGCCAGCAGCCAGGAGATGAGTTCACCCCTCCACTTT. As protein: CASSQEMSSPLHF.